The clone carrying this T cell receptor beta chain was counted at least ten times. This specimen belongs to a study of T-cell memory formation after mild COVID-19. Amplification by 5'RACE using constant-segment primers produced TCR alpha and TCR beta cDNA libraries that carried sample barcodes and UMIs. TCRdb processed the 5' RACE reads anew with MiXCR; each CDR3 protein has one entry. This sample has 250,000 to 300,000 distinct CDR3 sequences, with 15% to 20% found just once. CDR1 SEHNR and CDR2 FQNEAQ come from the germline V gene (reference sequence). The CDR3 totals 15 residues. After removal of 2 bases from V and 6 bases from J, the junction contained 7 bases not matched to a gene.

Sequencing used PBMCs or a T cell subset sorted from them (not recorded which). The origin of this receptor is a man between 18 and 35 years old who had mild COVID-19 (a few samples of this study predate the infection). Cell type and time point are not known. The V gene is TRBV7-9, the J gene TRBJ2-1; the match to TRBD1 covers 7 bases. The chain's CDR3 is CASSLLTGFFNEQFF. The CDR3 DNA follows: TGTGCCAGCAGCTTATTGACAGGGTTTTTCAATGAGCAGTTCTTC.